These 20 T cell receptor beta chains came from one sample sequenced in a study of blood T cell repertoires in COVID-19. Method: immunoSEQ multiplex PCR; TCRdb's copy keeps in-frame clones and lacks some. This table has roughly 130,000 clones, more than 70% appearing once. Sequencing was carried out using peripheral blood. The source is a man between 65 and 79 years old with acute or convalescent COVID-19.

The chain carries TRBV7-9 and TRBJ1-1; TRBD1 is a possible D gene (5 bases). Trimming pared 5 bases from V and 7 bases from J, leaving 11 bases between. From germline, CDR1 is SEHNR and CDR2 FQNEAQ (reference sequence). The CDR3 has 12 amino acids. CDR3: CASSPTALEAFF. CDR3 in DNA: TGTGCCAGCAGCCCGACAGCTCTTGAAGCTTTCTTT.

This rearrangement joins TRBV5-1 to TRBJ1-1; TRBD1 agrees at 11 bases. The CDR3 contains 15 residues. V lost 4 bases, J lost 4 bases, and 6 bases stayed unmatched. Germline CDR1 reads SGHRS; CDR2 reads YFSETQ. For the CDR3, the DNA is TGCGCCAGCAGCGGGTCCGGGACAGGGGGCACTGAAGCTTTCTTT. It codes for CASSGSGTGGTEAFF.

The chain recombines TRBV6-6 with TRBJ1-6; D remains unclear. V was pared by 2 bases and J by 5 bases, with 7 bases between. Germline lookup yields CDR1 MNHNY and CDR2 SVGAGI (reference sequence). This CDR3 is 14 amino acids long. As DNA, the CDR3 is TGTGCCAGCAGTTACCAGGAGGATAATTCACCCCTCCACTTT. Residues: CASSYQEDNSPLHF.

The chain couples TRBV28 to TRBJ2-7; 10 bases match TRBD1. CDR1 and CDR2 (germline): MDHEN, SYDVKM. This CDR3 is 14 amino acids long. J was trimmed by 3 bases and V by 8 bases; bases with no gene match: 7. The CDR3 bases are TGTGCCAGCGTACCGGGACAGGGGTACTACGAGCAGTACTTC. Its translation: CASVPGQGYYEQYF.

In this sample, this clone turned up a few times. This sequence joins TRBV27 and TRBJ1-1; D is unclear. Germline loops: CDR1 MNHEY, CDR2 SMNVEV (reference sequence). This CDR3 contains 12 residues. Trimming pared 8 bases from V and 11 bases from J, leaving 18 bases between. CDR3 DNA sequence: TGTGCCAGCTACCCCTTAAAAGGCAGGGCTTTCTTT. It codes for CASYPLKGRAFF.

The chain carries TRBV13 and TRBJ1-4, with a possible D match to TRBD1 (5 bases). Trimming stripped 5 bases from V and 7 bases from J, with 14 bases between. CDR3 length: 14 residues. From germline, CDR1 is PRHDT and CDR2 FYEKMQ (reference sequence). The CDR3 sequence is CASSLGTGGEKLFF. The CDR3 DNA is TGTGCCAGCAGCCTGGGGACCGGGGGTGAAAAACTGTTTTTT.

This chain uses TRBV7-9 with TRBJ2-3; 8 nucleotides match TRBD2. V was pared by 5 bases and J by 4 bases, with 8 bases of the junction left unmatched. The CDR3 is 15 amino acids. Germline V gives CDR1 SEHNR, CDR2 FQNEAQ (reference sequence). The CDR3 region has the DNA TGTGCCAGCAGCCCCGGGACTAGTCCCCCAGATACGCAGTATTTT. Its translation: CASSPGTSPPDTQYF.

The CDR3 DNA is TGTGCCAGCAGCCTCCCTAATCAGCCCCAGCATTTT. Protein: CASSLPNQPQHF. This rearrangement joins TRBV14 to TRBJ1-5; D remains unclear. Looked up from germline, CDR1 is SGHDN and CDR2 is FVKESK. The ends were cut back, 4 bases at V and 4 bases at J, with 5 bases in the middle. The CDR3 has 12 residues.

The chain joins TRBV18 to TRBJ2-3; the D gene is possibly TRBD1 (5 bases). V was trimmed by 1 base and J by 2 bases, leaving 10 bases between them. CDR1 is KGHSH, CDR2 LQKENI, per germline. The CDR3 contains 15 residues. The chain's CDR3 is CASSPQQATTDTQYF. Here the CDR3 DNA reads TGTGCCAGCTCACCACAACAGGCGACCACAGATACGCAGTATTTT.

The table lists this clone with many counts. The chain is built from TRBV20-1 and TRBJ2-7; D call uncertain. The germline V gene encodes CDR1 DFQATT and CDR2 SNEGSKA (reference sequence). Trimming pared 3 bases from V and 3 bases from J, leaving 15 bases between. The CDR3 has 14 amino acids. The CDR3 sequence: CSASGRRHRYEQYF. CDR3 in DNA: TGCAGTGCTAGTGGGCGCAGGCACCGCTACGAGCAGTACTTC.

The CDR3 spells CASSFSQTAAYNEQFF. The CDR3 DNA follows: TGTGCCAGCAGTTTCTCGCAAACAGCTGCCTACAATGAGCAGTTCTTC. This chain joins TRBV27 and TRBJ2-1; D not certain. Germline V gene sequence: CDR1 MNHEY, CDR2 SMNVEV (reference sequence). This CDR3 spans 16 amino acids. V lost 3 bases, J lost 2 bases, and 14 bases lay in between.

The chain combines TRBV7-2 with TRBJ1-5; 9 bases match TRBD1. Germline V gene sequence: CDR1 SGHTA, CDR2 FQGNSA. This CDR3 comprises 15 residues. The ends lost 1 base at V and 6 bases at J; junction bases unmatched: 4. The DNA of the CDR3 is TGTGCCAGCAGCTTAGTACAGGGGGCGGGTCAGCCCCAGCATTTT. Protein product: CASSLVQGAGQPQHF.

The chain has TRBV5-4 and TRBJ2-2; TRBD2 agrees at 13 bases. Germline lookup yields CDR1 SGHNT and CDR2 YYREEE (reference sequence). The CDR3 length is 16 residues. V lost 5 bases and J lost 3; bases outside the gene matches: 4. As DNA, the CDR3 is TGTGCCAGCAGGTTCGGACTAGCGGGGGACACCGGGGAGCTGTTTTTT. Translation: CASRFGLAGDTGELFF. The variable domain in full, completed from reference TRBV5-4 and TRBJ2-2, reads ETGVTQSPTHLIKTRGQQVTLRCSSQSGHNTVSWYQQALGQGPQFIFQYYREEENGRGNFPPRFSGLQFPNYSSELNVNALELDDSALYLCASRFGLAGDTGELFFGEGSRLTVL.

The V call is TRBV15, the J call TRBJ1-4, with TRBD1 matching over 9 bases. Germline V gene data show CDR1 as LNHNV and CDR2 as YYDKDF (reference sequence). J was trimmed by 10 bases and V by 1 base; bases with no gene match: 10. This CDR3 comprises 16 residues. CDR3 residues: CATSRGPGQGSGKLFF. Written as DNA, the CDR3 is TGTGCCACCAGCAGAGGACCGGGACAGGGAAGCGGAAAACTGTTTTTT.

The rearrangement uses TRBV18 and TRBJ1-4; 9 nucleotides line up with TRBD1. The J segment lost 5 bases and the V segment lost 1 base, leaving 2 bases of the junction unmatched. The germline V gene has CDR1 KGHSH and CDR2 LQKENI. The CDR3 spans 15 residues. CDR3 in DNA: TGTGCCAGCTCACCACTCGGACAGGGGAATGAAAAACTGTTTTTT. Amino acid sequence: CASSPLGQGNEKLFF. The full variable domain, its missing parts supplied by reference TRBV18 and TRBJ1-4, is NAGVMQNPRHLVRRRGQEARLRCSPMKGHSHVYWYRQLPEEGLKFMVYLQKENIIDESGMPKERFSAEFPKEGPSILRIQQVVRGDSAAYFCASSPLGQGNEKLFFGSGTQLSVL.

The chain carries TRBV27 and TRBJ2-3, with a possible D match to TRBD2 (7 bases). There are 14 residues in the CDR3. V gave up 10 bases and J gave up 0 bases, with 14 bases separating them. From germline, CDR1 is MNHEY and CDR2 SMNVEV (reference sequence). As DNA, the CDR3 is TGTGCCACCGGTAGGGGGGGCAGCACAGATACGCAGTATTTT. Its protein product is CATGRGGSTDTQYF.

J is TRBJ2-7 and V is TRBV28; D remains unclear. The CDR3 has 14 amino acids. V was clipped by 2 bases and J by 3 bases, with 11 bases between them. The germline gives CDR1 MDHEN, CDR2 SYDVKM. The CDR3 DNA sequence: TGTGCCAGCAGTTTAGTGGCAGGCAACTACGAGCAGTACTTC. This sequence encodes CASSLVAGNYEQYF.

The chain is built from TRBV7-8 and TRBJ2-7, with 7 bases that match TRBD1. The germline V gene has CDR1 SGHVS and CDR2 FQNEAQ. This CDR3 spans 15 amino acids. Trimming removed 4 bases from V and 6 bases from J; junction bases left unmatched: 12. The CDR3 sequence: CASSSAAQGSTEQYF. The CDR3 DNA reads as TGTGCCAGCAGCTCCGCGGCACAGGGGAGTACCGAGCAGTACTTC.

The table lists this clone with a few counts. The chain combines TRBV28 with TRBJ1-5; 9 positions match TRBD1. Germline loops: CDR1 MDHEN, CDR2 SYDVKM. The trim removed 4 bases at V and 6 bases at J, leaving 10 bases unmatched. This CDR3 spans 16 amino acids. The CDR3 loop reads CASSSLRDREVQPQHF. CDR3 in DNA: TGTGCCAGCAGTTCCCTCCGGGACAGGGAGGTTCAGCCCCAGCATTTT.

This chain joins TRBV19 and TRBJ1-1; D is perhaps TRBD1 (5 bases). Trimming pared 3 bases from V and 1 base from J, leaving 12 bases between. Germline V CDR1 and CDR2: LNHDA, SQIVND (reference sequence). The CDR3 is 15 residues long. In DNA form, the CDR3 reads TGTGCCAGTAGTATTGCCAGGGACTCGAACACTGAAGCTTTCTTT. It yields the protein CASSIARDSNTEAFF.